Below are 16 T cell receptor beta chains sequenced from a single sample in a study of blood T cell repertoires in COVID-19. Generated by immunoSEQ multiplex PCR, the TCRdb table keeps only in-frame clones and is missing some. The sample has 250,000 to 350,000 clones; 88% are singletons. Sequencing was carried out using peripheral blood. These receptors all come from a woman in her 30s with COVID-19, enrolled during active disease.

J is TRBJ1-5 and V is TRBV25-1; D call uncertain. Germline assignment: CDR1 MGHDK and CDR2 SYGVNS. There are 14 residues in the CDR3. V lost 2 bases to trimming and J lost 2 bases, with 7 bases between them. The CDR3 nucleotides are TGTGCCAGCAGTGAAAGGGAGGGCAATCAGCCCCAGCATTTT. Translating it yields CASSEREGNQPQHF.

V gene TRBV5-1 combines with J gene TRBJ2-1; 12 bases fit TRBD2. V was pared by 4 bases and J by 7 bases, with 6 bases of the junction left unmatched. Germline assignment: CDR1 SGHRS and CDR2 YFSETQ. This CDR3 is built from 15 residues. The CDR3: CASSITGTSGNEQFF. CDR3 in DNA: TGCGCCAGCAGCATAACCGGGACTAGCGGGAATGAGCAGTTCTTC.

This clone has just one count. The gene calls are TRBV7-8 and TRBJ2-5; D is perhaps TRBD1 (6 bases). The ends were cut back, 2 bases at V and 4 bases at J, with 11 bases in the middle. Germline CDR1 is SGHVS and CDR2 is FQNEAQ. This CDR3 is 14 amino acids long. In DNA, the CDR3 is TGTGCCAGCAGCTTAACAGGGAGAGGAGAGACCCAGTACTTC. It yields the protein CASSLTGRGETQYF.

As DNA, the CDR3 is TGTGCCAGCAGCCAAGTGGGCACTTGGGACTATGGCTACACCTTC. Its protein is CASSQVGTWDYGYTF. The rearrangement joins TRBV3-1 (or the pseudogene TRBV3-2) to TRBJ1-2; D remains ambiguous. V lost 1 base to trimming and J lost 3 bases, with 12 bases between them. The CDR3 has 15 amino acids. CDR1 is LGHDT, CDR2 YNNKEL, per germline (reference sequence).

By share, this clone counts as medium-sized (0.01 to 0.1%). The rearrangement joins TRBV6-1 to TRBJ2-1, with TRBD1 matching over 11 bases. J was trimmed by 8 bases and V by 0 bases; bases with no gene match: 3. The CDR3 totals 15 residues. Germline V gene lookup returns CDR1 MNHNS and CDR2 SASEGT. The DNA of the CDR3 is TGTGCCAGCAGTGAAGCAGGACAGGGGGCCTATGAGCAGTTCTTC. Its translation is CASSEAGQGAYEQFF.

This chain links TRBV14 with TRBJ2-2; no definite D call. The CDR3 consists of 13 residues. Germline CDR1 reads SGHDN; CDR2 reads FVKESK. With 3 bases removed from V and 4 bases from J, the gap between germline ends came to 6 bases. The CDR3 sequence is CASSHDITGELFF. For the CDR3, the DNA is TGTGCCAGCAGCCACGACATCACCGGGGAGCTGTTTTTT.

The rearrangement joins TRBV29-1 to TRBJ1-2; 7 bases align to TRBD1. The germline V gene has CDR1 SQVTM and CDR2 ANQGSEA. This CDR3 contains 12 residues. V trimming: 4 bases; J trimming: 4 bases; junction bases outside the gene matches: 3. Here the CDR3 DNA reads TGCAGCGTTGTCGGGACAGCCTATGGCTACACCTTC. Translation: CSVVGTAYGYTF.

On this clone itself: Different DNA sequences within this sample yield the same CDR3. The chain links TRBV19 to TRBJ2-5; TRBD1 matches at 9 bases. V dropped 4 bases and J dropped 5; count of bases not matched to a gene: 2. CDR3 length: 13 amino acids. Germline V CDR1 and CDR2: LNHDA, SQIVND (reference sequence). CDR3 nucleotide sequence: TGTGCCAGTAGTAGAGGACAGGGGGAGACCCAGTACTTC. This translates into CASSRGQGETQYF.

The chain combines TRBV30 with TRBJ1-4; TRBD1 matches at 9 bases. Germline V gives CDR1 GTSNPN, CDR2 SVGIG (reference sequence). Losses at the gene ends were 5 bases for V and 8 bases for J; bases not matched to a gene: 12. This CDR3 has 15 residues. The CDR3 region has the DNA TGTGCCTGGGTTCGTCCCGGGACAGGGAAGGAAAAACTGTTTTTT. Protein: CAWVRPGTGKEKLFF.

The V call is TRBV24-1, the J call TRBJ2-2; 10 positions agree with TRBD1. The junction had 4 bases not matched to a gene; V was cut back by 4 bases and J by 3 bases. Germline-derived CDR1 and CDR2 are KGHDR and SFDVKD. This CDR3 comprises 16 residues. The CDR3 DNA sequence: TGTGCCACCAGTGACTTGACAGGGGGCGACACCGGGGAGCTGTTTTTT. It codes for CATSDLTGGDTGELFF.

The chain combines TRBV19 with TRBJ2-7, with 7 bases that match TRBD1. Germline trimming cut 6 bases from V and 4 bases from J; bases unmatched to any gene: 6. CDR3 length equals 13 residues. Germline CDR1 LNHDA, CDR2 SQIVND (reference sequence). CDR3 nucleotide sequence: TGTGCCAGTAGACATGGACAGGATTACGAGCAGTACTTC. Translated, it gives CASRHGQDYEQYF.

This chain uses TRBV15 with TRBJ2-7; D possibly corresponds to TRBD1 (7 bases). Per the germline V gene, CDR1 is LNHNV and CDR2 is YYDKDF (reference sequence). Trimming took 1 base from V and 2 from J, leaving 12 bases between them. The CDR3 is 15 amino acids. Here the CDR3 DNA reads TGTGCCACCAGCAGAGGCGGGACAGAAACCTACGAGCAGTACTTC. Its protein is CATSRGGTETYEQYF. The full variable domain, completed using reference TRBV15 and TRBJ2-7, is DAMVIQNPRYQVTQFGKPVTLSCSQTLNHNVMYWYQQKSSQAPKLLFHYYDKDFNNEADTPDNFQSRRPNTSFCFLDIRSPGLGDTAMYLCATSRGGTETYEQYFGPGTRLTVT.

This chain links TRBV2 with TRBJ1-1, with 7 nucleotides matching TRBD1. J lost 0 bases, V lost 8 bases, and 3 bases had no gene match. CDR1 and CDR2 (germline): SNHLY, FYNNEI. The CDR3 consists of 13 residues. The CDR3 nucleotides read TGTGCCAGCGGGGACAGTTTGAACACTGAAGCTTTCTTT. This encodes CASGDSLNTEAFF.

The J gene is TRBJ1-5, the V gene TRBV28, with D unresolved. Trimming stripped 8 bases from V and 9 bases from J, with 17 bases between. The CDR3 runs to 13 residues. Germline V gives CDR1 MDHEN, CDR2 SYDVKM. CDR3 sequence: CASQLGRDGPQHF. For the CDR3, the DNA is TGTGCCAGCCAGTTAGGACGGGATGGGCCCCAGCATTTT. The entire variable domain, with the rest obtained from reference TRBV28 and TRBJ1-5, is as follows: DVKVTQSSRYLVKRTGEKVFLECVQDMDHENMFWYRQDPGLGLRLIYFSYDVKMKEKGDIPEGYSVSREKKERFSLILESASTNQTSMYLCASQLGRDGPQHFGDGTRLSIL.

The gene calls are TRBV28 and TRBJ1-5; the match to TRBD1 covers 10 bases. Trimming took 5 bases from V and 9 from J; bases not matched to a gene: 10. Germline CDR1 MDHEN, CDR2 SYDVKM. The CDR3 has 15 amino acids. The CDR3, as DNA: TGTGCCAGCAGTCCCCCGGGACAGGGGCTAAGGCCCCAGCATTTT. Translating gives CASSPPGQGLRPQHF.

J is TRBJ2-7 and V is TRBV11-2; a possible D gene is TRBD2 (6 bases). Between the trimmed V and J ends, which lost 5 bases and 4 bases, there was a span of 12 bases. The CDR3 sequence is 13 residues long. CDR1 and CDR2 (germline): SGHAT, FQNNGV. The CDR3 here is CASSESAGYEQYF. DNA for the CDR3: TGTGCCAGCAGCGAATCAGCGGGTTACGAGCAGTACTTC. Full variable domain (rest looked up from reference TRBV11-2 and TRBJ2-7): EAGVAQSPRYKIIEKRQSVAFWCNPISGHATLYWYQQILGQGPKLLIQFQNNGVVDDSQLPKDRFSAERLKGVDSTLKIQPAKLEDSAVYLCASSESAGYEQYFGPGTRLTVT.